This note documents a single TCR beta chain sequence. CD45RA-negative memory and CD45RA+ naive subsets were split from the CD4+ cells. This sample is drawn from a study of shared clonotypes between healthy human individuals. V dropped 8 bases and J dropped 5; count of bases not matched to a gene: 11. Germline lookup yields CDR1 SNHLY and CDR2 FYNNEI. The CDR3 extends over 16 amino acids. The repertoire was sequenced with immunoSEQ multiplex PCR; TCRdb's copy has only in-frame clones and lacks some. The sample holds about 1.5 million clones, about 96% seen once. Sequenced input: naive CD4+ T cells sorted from blood. Subset indicated: CD45RA+ positively selected. The receptor comes from a man under 40 in good health. The chain carries TRBV2 and TRBJ2-1; 11 bases are a match to TRBD1. The CDR3 here is CASGAGRTGGHNEQFF. CDR3 in DNA: TGTGCCAGCGGGGCGGGGAGGACAGGGGGCCACAATGAGCAGTTCTTC. The variable domain in full, with the rest retrieved from reference TRBV2 and TRBJ2-1, is EPEVTQTPSHQVTQMGQEVILRCVPISNHLYFYWYRQILGQKVEFLVSFYNNEISEKSEIFDDQFSVERPDGSNFTLKIRSTKLEDSAMYFCASGAGRTGGHNEQFFGPGTRLTVL.